A selection of T cell receptor beta chains follows, all from one sample in a study of beta chain features in type 1 diabetes. Method: immunoSEQ multiplex PCR; TCRdb's copy keeps in-frame clones and lacks some. The table has 20,000 to 25,000 clones, roughly three quarters seen once. The sequenced sample consisted of Tregs from blood. The receptors originated from a woman aged 40 to 50 in good health. Each CDR3 is given with its conserved first and last residue. The D gene is left open where the match is weak. Some rows have no size entry. The others give once, few or many, or a class for an expanded clone.

clone_size	d_call	v_call	j_call	cdr3_aa	cdr3_nt
.	.	TRBV4-3	TRBJ2-2	CASSQDLTGELFF	TGCGCCAGCAGCCAAGATCTCACCGGGGAGCTGTTTTTT
.	.	TRBV10-2	TRBJ2-1	CASSDRPNEQFF	TGCGCCAGCAGTGACAGGCCCAATGAGCAGTTCTTC
few	.	TRBV18	TRBJ2-5	CASSPPNLSKETQYF	TGTGCCAGCTCACCACCGAACCTATCCAAGGAGACCCAGTACTTC
.	.	TRBV19	TRBJ1-3	CASSIGTGNTIYF	TGTGCCAGTAGTATCGGGACAGGAAACACCATATATTTT
.	TRBD2	TRBV5-4	TRBJ2-5	CASSLLTLAGGLRETQYF	TGTGCCAGCAGCCTCCTGACACTAGCGGGGGGCCTTCGGGAGACCCAGTACTTC
.	TRBD2	TRBV9	TRBJ2-7	CASSAVSGTSVYEQYF	TGTGCCAGCAGCGCCGTCTCCGGGACTAGCGTGTACGAGCAGTACTTC
.	.	TRBV29-1	TRBJ2-2	CSVVGPVSTGELFF	TGCAGCGTTGTTGGGCCAGTCTCCACCGGGGAGCTGTTTTTT
.	TRBD2	TRBV7-2	TRBJ2-3	CASSLGGGGTDTQYF	TGTGCCAGCAGCTTGGGCGGGGGGGGCACAGATACGCAGTATTTT
.	.	TRBV19	TRBJ2-3	CASVSFTDTQYF	TGTGCCAGTGTATCCTTCACAGATACGCAGTATTTT
.	.	TRBV29-1	TRBJ2-1	CSVARGGIYNEQFF	TGCAGCGTTGCACGCGGGGGCATCTACAATGAGCAGTTCTTC
few	TRBD1	TRBV20-1	TRBJ2-5	CSAQQGSAQYF	TGCAGTGCACAACAGGGGTCGGCCCAGTACTTC
.	TRBD2	TRBV5-1	TRBJ2-3	CASSPGLAGSTDTQYF	TGCGCCAGCAGCCCGGGACTAGCGGGTAGCACAGATACGCAGTATTTT
few	TRBD2	TRBV5-1	TRBJ2-7	CASSQTSGATYEQYF	TGCGCCAGCAGCCAGACTAGCGGGGCCACCTACGAGCAGTACTTC
.	TRBD1	TRBV2	TRBJ2-1	CASETGAPYNEQFF	TGTGCCAGCGAGACAGGGGCTCCCTACAATGAGCAGTTCTTC
.	TRBD2	TRBV7-9	TRBJ2-7	CASSPIPGTSGGSSYEQYF	TGTGCCAGCAGCCCCATTCCCGGGACTAGCGGGGGCTCCTCCTACGAGCAGTACTTC
.	TRBD1	TRBV5-1	TRBJ2-4	CASSIDRGGSIAKNIQYF	TGCGCCAGCAGCATCGACAGGGGGGGTTCGATAGCCAAAAACATTCAGTACTTC
.	TRBD1	TRBV6-5	TRBJ1-1	CASSRQGLEAFF	TGTGCCAGCAGTAGACAGGGATTGGAAGCTTTCTTT
.	.	TRBV4-3	TRBJ2-3	CASSQAYRSTDTQYF	TGCGCCAGCAGCCAAGCCTACAGAAGCACAGATACGCAGTATTTT
.	TRBD2	TRBV7-2	TRBJ2-1	CASSPRLAGGLYNEQFF	TGTGCCAGCAGCCCTAGACTAGCGGGCGGGCTCTACAATGAGCAGTTCTTC
.	.	TRBV6-5	TRBJ2-2	CASSRTFFTGELFF	TGTGCCAGCAGCCGGACTTTCTTCACCGGGGAGCTGTTTTTT
.	.	TRBV4-3	TRBJ2-2	CASSQALGGQNTGELFF	TGCGCCAGCAGCCAAGCCCTGGGGGGGCAGAACACCGGGGAGCTGTTTTTT
.	.	TRBV4-3	TRBJ1-1	CASSQVTGGNTEAFF	TGCGCCAGCAGCCAAGTGACGGGGGGGAACACTGAAGCTTTCTTT
.	.	TRBV7-6	TRBJ2-1	CASSSEARGYYNEQFF	TGTGCCAGCAGCTCCGAAGCTAGGGGCTACTACAATGAGCAGTTCTTC
.	TRBD1	TRBV5-6	TRBJ1-5	CASSLRTGVNQPQHF	TGTGCCAGCAGCTTGAGGACAGGAGTTAATCAGCCCCAGCATTTT
.	.	TRBV18	TRBJ2-3	CASSRQVAVGPYTDTQYF	TGTGCCAGCTCACGACAGGTGGCGGTCGGACCTTACACAGATACGCAGTATTTT
.	TRBD1	TRBV6-1	TRBJ2-7	CAGKPGTGDTYEQYF	TGTGCCGGCAAACCTGGGACAGGGGATACCTACGAGCAGTACTTC
few	TRBD1	TRBV6-5	TRBJ2-7	CASSSLPGQGYEQYF	TGTGCCAGCAGTTCCTTACCGGGACAGGGCTACGAGCAGTACTTC
.	TRBD1	TRBV5-1	TRBJ2-7	CASSMTGSQQYF	TGCGCCAGCAGCATGACAGGGTCTCAGCAGTACTTC
few	.	TRBV19	TRBJ1-3	CASRPGSGNTIYF	TGTGCCAGTAGGCCCGGCTCTGGAAACACCATATATTTT
.	.	TRBV7-2	TRBJ1-2	CASSLTARYGYTF	TGTGCCAGCAGCCTGACAGCCCGTTATGGCTACACCTTC
.	TRBD2	TRBV5-1	TRBJ2-7	CASSLETSFYEQYF	TGCGCCAGCAGCTTGGAGACTAGCTTTTACGAGCAGTACTTC
.	.	TRBV18	TRBJ1-1	CASSLTPPGPGGMNTEAFF	TGTGCCAGCTCACTAACACCTCCGGGACCGGGGGGGATGAACACTGAAGCTTTCTTT
.	TRBD2	TRBV4-1	TRBJ2-7	CASSHTSGGYEQYF	TGCGCCAGCAGCCATACTAGCGGGGGCTACGAGCAGTACTTC
.	.	TRBV9	TRBJ2-7	CASSPRTGNYEQYF	TGTGCCAGCAGCCCCCGGACGGGAAACTACGAGCAGTACTTC
.	.	TRBV5-4	TRBJ2-2	CASSLRGGAPGELFF	TGTGCCAGCAGCTTGCGCGGGGGCGCCCCCGGGGAGCTGTTTTTT
.	.	TRBV19	TRBJ1-1	CASKVWALNTEAFF	TGTGCCAGTAAAGTCTGGGCCCTGAACACTGAAGCTTTCTTT
.	TRBD2	TRBV4-1	TRBJ2-2	CASSSSPGSLSSGGRRGELFF	TGCGCCAGCAGCTCGTCGCCGGGCTCCCTTTCTAGCGGGGGGAGACGCGGGGAGCTGTTTTTT
.	.	TRBV14	TRBJ1-1	CASSQPRAANTEAFF	TGTGCCAGCAGCCAACCCAGGGCCGCGAACACTGAAGCTTTCTTT
.	.	TRBV7-7	TRBJ1-1	CASSLVDSQNTEAFF	TGTGCCAGCAGCTTAGTTGACAGTCAGAACACTGAAGCTTTCTTT
.	TRBD1	TRBV5-1	TRBJ2-1	CASSLEGQGFNEQFF	TGCGCCAGCAGCTTGGAGGGACAGGGTTTCAATGAGCAGTTCTTC
.	.	TRBV11-2	TRBJ2-3	CASRAPGSTDTQYF	TGTGCCAGCAGAGCACCGGGTAGCACAGATACGCAGTATTTT
few	TRBD1	TRBV4-1	TRBJ2-3	CASSRQGPTDTQYF	TGCGCCAGCAGCCGACAGGGGCCCACAGATACGCAGTATTTT
few	.	TRBV7-2	TRBJ2-1	CASSPGDSLRQFF	TGTGCCAGCAGCCCGGGGGACTCCCTTAGGCAGTTCTTC
.	TRBD1	TRBV7-9	TRBJ1-4	CASSLPDRGANEKLFF	TGTGCCAGCAGCCTCCCCGACAGGGGAGCTAATGAAAAACTGTTTTTT
.	TRBD1	TRBV27	TRBJ1-6	CASSFTGGNSPLHF	TGTGCCAGCAGTTTCACAGGGGGAAACTCACCCCTCCACTTT
.	.	TRBV7-9	TRBJ2-3	CASSMHLDTQYF	TGTGCCAGCAGCATGCACTTAGATACGCAGTATTTT
.	.	TRBV7-6	TRBJ2-1	CASSLEGMGHNKQFF	TGTGCCAGCAGCTTAGAGGGGATGGGGCACAATAAGCAGTTCTTC
medium-sized	TRBD1	TRBV23-1	TRBJ1-4	CASSPGGGGQGAREEKLFF	TGCGCCAGCTCCCCGGGGGGTGGGGGGCAGGGGGCGCGGGAGGAAAAACTGTTTTTT
.	.	TRBV7-2	TRBJ1-6	CASSLDHLTLHF	TGTGCCAGCAGCTTAGATCACCTAACCCTCCACTTT
.	.	TRBV5-1	TRBJ1-3	CASSLGRSSSGNTIYF	TGCGCCAGCAGCTTGGGGAGGAGCTCCTCTGGAAACACCATATATTTT
.	.	TRBV7-2	TRBJ2-1	CASSLAGEAEQFF	TGTGCCAGCAGCTTAGCCGGAGAAGCCGAGCAGTTCTTC
.	TRBD1	TRBV6-5	TRBJ2-1	CASSSPGQGNNEQFF	TGTGCCAGCAGTTCTCCGGGACAGGGTAACAATGAGCAGTTCTTC